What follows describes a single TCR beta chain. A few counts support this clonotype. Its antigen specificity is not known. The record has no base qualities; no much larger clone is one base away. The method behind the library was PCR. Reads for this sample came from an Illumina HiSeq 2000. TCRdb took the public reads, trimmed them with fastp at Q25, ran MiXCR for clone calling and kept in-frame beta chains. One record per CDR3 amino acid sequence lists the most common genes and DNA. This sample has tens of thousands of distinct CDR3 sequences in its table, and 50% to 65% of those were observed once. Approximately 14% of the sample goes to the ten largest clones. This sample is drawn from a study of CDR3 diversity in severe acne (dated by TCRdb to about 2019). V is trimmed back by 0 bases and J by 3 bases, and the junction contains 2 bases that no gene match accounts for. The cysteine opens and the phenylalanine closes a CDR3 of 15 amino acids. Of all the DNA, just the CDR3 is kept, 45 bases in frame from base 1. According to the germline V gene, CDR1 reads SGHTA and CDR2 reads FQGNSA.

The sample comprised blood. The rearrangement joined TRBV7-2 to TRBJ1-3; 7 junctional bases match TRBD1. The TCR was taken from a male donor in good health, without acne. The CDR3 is CASSLATGVGNTIYF. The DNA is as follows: TGTGCCAGCAGCTTAGCCACAGGGGTTGGAAACACCATATATTTT.